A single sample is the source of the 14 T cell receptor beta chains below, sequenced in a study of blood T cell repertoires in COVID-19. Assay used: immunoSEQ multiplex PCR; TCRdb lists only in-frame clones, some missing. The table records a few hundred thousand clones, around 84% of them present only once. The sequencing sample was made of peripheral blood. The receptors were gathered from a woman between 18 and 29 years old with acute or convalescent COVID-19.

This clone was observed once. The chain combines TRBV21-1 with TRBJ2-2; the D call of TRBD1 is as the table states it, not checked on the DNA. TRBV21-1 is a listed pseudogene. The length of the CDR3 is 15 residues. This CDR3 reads CAGRGGGASTGELFF. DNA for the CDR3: TGTGCCGGGAGAGGAGGGGGCGCCTCGACCGGGGAGCTGTTTTTT.

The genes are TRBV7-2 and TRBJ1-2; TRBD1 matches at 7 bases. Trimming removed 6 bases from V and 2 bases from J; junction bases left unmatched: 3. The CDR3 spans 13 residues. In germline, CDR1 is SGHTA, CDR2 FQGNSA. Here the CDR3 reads CASRQTGNYGYTF. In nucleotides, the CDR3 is TGTGCCAGCAGACAGACAGGGAACTATGGCTACACCTTC. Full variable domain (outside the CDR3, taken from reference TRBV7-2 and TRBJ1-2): GAGVSQSPSNKVTEKGKDVELRCDPISGHTALYWYRQSLGQGLEFLIYFQGNSAPDKSGLPSDRFSAERTGGSVSTLTIQRTQQEDSAVYLCASRQTGNYGYTFGSGTRLTVV.

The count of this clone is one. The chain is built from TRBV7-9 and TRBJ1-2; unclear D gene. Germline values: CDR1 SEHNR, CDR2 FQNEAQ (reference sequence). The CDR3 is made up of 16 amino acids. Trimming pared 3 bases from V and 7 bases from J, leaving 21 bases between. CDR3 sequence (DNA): TGTGCCAGCAGCTTGGTATCGCCCAGAGTCGAGGGTGGCTACACCTTC. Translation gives CASSLVSPRVEGGYTF.

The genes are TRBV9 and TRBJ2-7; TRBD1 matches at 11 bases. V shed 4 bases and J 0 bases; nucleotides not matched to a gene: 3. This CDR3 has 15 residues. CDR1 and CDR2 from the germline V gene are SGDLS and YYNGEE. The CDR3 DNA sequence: TGTGCCAGCAGCCAGGGACAGGGGGGCTCCTACGAGCAGTACTTC. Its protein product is CASSQGQGGSYEQYF.

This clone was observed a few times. The CDR3 DNA follows: TGTGCCAGCAGCTTAAGGGGTGCCGGGCGCTCACCCCTCCACTTT. Residues: CASSLRGAGRSPLHF. The chain joins TRBV7-8 to TRBJ1-6, with a possible D match to TRBD1 (5 bases). The germline V gene has CDR1 SGHVS and CDR2 FQNEAQ. This CDR3 is 15 amino acids long. V was clipped by 2 bases and J by 10 bases, with 15 bases between them.

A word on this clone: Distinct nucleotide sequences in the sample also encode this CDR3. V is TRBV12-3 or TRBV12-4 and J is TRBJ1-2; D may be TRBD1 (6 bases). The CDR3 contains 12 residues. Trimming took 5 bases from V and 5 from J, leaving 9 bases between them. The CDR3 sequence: CASSPDSYGYTF. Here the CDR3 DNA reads TGTGCCAGCAGTCCGGACAGTTATGGCTACACCTTC.

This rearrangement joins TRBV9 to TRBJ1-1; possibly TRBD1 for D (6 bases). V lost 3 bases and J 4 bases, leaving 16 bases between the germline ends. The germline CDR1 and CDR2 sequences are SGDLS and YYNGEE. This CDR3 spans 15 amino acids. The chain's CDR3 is CASSDYRAGATEAFF. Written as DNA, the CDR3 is TGTGCCAGCAGCGATTACAGGGCGGGGGCCACTGAAGCTTTCTTT.

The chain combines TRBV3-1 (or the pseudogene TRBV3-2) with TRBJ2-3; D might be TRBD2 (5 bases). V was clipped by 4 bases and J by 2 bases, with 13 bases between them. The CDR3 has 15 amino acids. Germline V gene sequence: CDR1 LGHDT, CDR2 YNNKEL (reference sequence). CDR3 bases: TGTGCCAGCAGCCTGCGGGCGCGGAACACAGATACGCAGTATTTT. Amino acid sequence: CASSLRARNTDTQYF.

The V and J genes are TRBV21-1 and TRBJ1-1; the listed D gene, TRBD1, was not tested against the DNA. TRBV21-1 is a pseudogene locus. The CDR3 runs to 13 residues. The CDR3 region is CASSKAWGHEAFF. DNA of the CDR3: TGTGCCAGCAGCAAAGCTTGGGGACACGAAGCTTTCTTT.

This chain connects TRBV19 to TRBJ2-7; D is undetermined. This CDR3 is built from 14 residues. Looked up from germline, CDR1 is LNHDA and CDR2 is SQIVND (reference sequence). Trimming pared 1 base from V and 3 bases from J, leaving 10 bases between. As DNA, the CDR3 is TGTGCCAGTAGTATAGGACTCATAGACTACGAGCAGTACTTC. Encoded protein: CASSIGLIDYEQYF.

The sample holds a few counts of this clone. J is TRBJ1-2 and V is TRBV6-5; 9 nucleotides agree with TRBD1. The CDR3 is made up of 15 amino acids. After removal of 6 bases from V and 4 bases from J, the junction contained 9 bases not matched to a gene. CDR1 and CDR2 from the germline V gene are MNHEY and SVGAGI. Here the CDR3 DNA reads TGTGCCAGCAGGCGGGGACAGGGTGGCACCTATGGCTACACCTTC. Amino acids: CASRRGQGGTYGYTF.

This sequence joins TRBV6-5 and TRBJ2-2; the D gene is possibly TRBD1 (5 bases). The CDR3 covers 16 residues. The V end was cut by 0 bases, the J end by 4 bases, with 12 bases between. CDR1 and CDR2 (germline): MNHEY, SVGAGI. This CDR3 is CASSYSIDRTTGELFF. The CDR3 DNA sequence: TGTGCCAGCAGTTACTCCATAGACAGAACCACCGGGGAGCTGTTTTTT.

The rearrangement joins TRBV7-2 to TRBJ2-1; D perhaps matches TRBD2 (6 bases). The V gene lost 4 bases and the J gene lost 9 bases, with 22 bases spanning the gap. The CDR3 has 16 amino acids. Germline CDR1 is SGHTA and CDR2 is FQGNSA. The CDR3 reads CASSSPLDGSSSEQFF. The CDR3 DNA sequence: TGTGCCAGCAGCTCTCCCCTCGACGGGAGTTCTAGTGAGCAGTTCTTC.

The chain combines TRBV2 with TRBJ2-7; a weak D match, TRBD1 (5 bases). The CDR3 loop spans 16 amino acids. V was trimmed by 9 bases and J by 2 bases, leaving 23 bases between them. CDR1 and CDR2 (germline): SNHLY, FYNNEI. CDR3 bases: TGTGCCAGTTTAGTCCCCCCAGGGTTACGGGCCTACGAGCAGTACTTC. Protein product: CASLVPPGLRAYEQYF. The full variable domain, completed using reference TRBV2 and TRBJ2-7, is EPEVTQTPSHQVTQMGQEVILRCVPISNHLYFYWYRQILGQKVEFLVSFYNNEISEKSEIFDDQFSVERPDGSNFTLKIRSTKLEDSAMYFCASLVPPGLRAYEQYFGPGTRLTVT.